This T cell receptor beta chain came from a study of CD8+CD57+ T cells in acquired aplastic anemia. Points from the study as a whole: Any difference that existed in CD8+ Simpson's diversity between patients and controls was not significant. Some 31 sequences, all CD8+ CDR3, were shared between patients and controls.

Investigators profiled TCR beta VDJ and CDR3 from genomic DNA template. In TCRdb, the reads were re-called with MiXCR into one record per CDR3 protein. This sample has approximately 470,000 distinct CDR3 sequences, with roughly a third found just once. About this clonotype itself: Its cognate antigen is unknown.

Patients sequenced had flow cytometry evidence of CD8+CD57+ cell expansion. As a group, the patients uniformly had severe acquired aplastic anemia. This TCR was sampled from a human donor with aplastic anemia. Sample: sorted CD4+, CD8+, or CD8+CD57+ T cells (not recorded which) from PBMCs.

CDR3 protein: CASSQTSGRSGTGELFF. CDR3 bases: TGTGCCAGCAGCCAGACTAGCGGGAGGTCTGGCACCGGGGAGCTGTTTTTT. The chain is built from TRBV11-2 and TRBJ2-2; 13 nucleotides match TRBD2. CDR1 SGHAT and CDR2 FQNNGV come from the germline V gene. The length of the CDR3 is 17 residues. Trimming at V came to 5 bases and at J to 4 bases, leaving 7 bases not matched to a gene.